Reported below is one TCR beta chain. This clone was found a few times. Its antigen is still unknown. No qualities accompany the bases; no much larger clone lies one base away. This entry comes from a study of immune evolution from preneoplasia to lung adenocarcinoma (dated by TCRdb to the early 2020s). Notes on the research overall: HLA loss of heterozygosity was seen in roughly 7%, 15% and 33% of AIS, MIA and ADC lesions, and in no AAH lesions. The study used immune gene expression, TCR sequencing and multiplex immunofluorescence to profile the immune contexture of lung adenocarcinoma precursors and invasive adenocarcinoma. Resected precursor lesions (AAH, AIS, MIA) and invasive adenocarcinomas were compared against paired morphologically normal lung tissue. Sample size was based on specimen availability rather than a prior power calculation. The immune data were integrated with whole exome sequencing and methylation data obtained from the same cohort of nodules. The overall cohort comprised 53 patients with pulmonary nodules who underwent surgical resection. The TCR sequencing data were obtained from 45 to 60 patients. According to the study, 100 to 120 samples went through TCR sequencing. POLYSOLVER was used to infer class I HLA alleles from exome data, and LOHHLA was used to detect allele-specific HLA loss. Beyond this particular receptor, the publication reports: The findings rested on association rather than direct causation, and larger cohorts with long-term follow-up and longitudinal biopsies were considered necessary. Compared with EGFR-mutant or double wild-type lesions, KRAS-mutant nodules had the highest T cell clonality. Top T cell clone frequencies were highest in normal lung and appeared to decrease progressively from AAH through AIS, MIA and invasive adenocarcinoma. Normal lung showed the highest clonality, whereas later-stage lesions appeared to have higher T cell density and diversity but lower clonality. All patients were from Japan and China, so applicability to Western populations was uncertain.

Between 2014 and 2017, the patients underwent resection in either Japan or China. Histologic diagnosis of each case was confirmed independently by two lung cancer pathologists on H&E slides. To enrich premalignant or tumor cells for nucleic acid extraction, macro-dissection was performed after pathologic assessment. The AllPrep DNA/RNA FFPE Kit was used to isolate DNA from FFPE tissue. Ends trimmed: V by 3 bases, J by 5 bases; bases unmatched to a gene: 7. CDR1 MGHRA and CDR2 YSYEKL were looked up in the germline V gene. There are 16 amino acids in the CDR3, from cysteine to phenylalanine inclusive. CDR3 DNA only is kept here, 48 bases in frame from base 1. The immunoSEQ hsTCRbeta Kit was used to sequence TCR beta CDR3 regions from DNA. As for the original processing: The ImmunoSEQ Analyzer was used to analyse the TCR sequencing data. T cell clonality was calculated on productive rearrangements as 1 minus Pielou's evenness. T cell diversity was measured with the inverse Simpson index on productive templates. T cell density was defined as TCR beta template counts normalized to usable DNA, with usable DNA estimated by amplification and sequencing of housekeeping genes. TCR metrics were compared across histologic stages using two-sided Kruskal-Wallis tests. TCRdb took over this immuneACCESS table, retaining in-frame rearrangements with V and J assigned. Such tables are incomplete; in checked studies, under half of the missing clones stem from an unresolved V gene, and the remainder is unexplained. V and J calls and clone size are as listed in that table; D and trimming were resolved from the DNA. Recorded for this sample are about 4,300 clones; 88% of them occurred a single time. The biggest ten clones account for 2.4% of the sample.

This receptor was identified in a person aged 55-85 years with lung adenocarcinoma. The sequencing input was FFPE lung adenocarcinoma in situ tissue. Explained via the paper, the cell subset or site label denotes: preinvasive adenocarcinoma in situ (AIS). The sequence is built from TRBV4-1 and TRBJ2-5, with 12 middle bases fitting TRBD1. The CDR3 in this case is CASSQGGTGGRETQYF. The DNA sequence reads TGCGCCAGCAGCCAGGGGGGGACAGGGGGCCGGGAGACCCAGTACTTC.